Below, one T cell receptor (beta chain) is given with its context. Primers for the PCR totalled 60 Vbeta and 13 Jbeta. The repertoire was sequenced with immunoSEQ multiplex PCR; TCRdb's copy has only in-frame clones and lacks some. The sample contains around 240,000 clones, about 80% of which appear only once. The data are from a study of cytomegalovirus exposure and HLA in healthy donors. This CDR3 region has 18 residues. V was trimmed by 1 base and J by 3 bases, leaving 21 bases between them. The germline V gene has CDR1 KGHSY and CDR2 FQNENV. Sequenced input: PBMCs. The source is a woman between 40 and 50 years old in good health and CMV-seropositive. The chain joins TRBV16 to TRBJ1-1, with D uncertain. The chain's CDR3 is CASSQFVGWAQKDTEAFF. DNA for the CDR3: TGTGCCAGCAGCCAATTCGTTGGGTGGGCTCAAAAGGACACTGAAGCTTTCTTT. The full variable domain, its missing parts supplied by reference TRBV16 and TRBJ1-1, is GEEVAQTPKHLVRGEGQKAKLYCAPIKGHSYVFWYQQVLKNEFKFLISFQNENVFDETGMPKERFSAKCLPNSPCSLEIQATKLEDSAVYFCASSQFVGWAQKDTEAFFGQGTRLTVV.